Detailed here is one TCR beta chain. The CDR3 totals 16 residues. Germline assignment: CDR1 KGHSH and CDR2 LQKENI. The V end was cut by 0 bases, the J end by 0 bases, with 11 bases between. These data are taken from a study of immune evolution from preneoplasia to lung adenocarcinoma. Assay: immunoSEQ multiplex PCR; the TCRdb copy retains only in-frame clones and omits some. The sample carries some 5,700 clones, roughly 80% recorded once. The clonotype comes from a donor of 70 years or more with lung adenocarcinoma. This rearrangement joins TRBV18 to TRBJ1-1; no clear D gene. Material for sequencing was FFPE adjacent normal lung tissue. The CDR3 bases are TGTGCCAGCTCACCACCGGTAGGCGGGATGAACACTGAAGCTTTCTTT. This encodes CASSPPVGGMNTEAFF.